This entry concerns a single TCR beta chain. Generated by immunoSEQ multiplex PCR, the TCRdb table keeps only in-frame clones and is missing some. The sample contains 10,000 or so clones, 60% to 80% of which appear only once. The data were obtained in a study of tumor-infiltrating lymphocytes in localized non-small cell lung cancer. Turning to the study itself: From each patient, both tumor and uninvolved lung, non-adjacent to tumor, were sampled.

Germline CDR1 is LNHDA and CDR2 is SQIVND (reference sequence). Trimming cost V 8 bases and J 7 bases, with 18 bases left between them. This CDR3 contains 14 residues. What was sequenced was uninvolved lung tissue not adjacent to the tumor. The clonotype comes from a human donor with non-small cell lung cancer. The gene calls are TRBV19 and TRBJ1-5, with D possibly TRBD1 on 5 matching bases. The CDR3 DNA sequence: TGTGCCAGTGTGGGGCAGGGTACGAGGCAGCCCCAGCATTTT. It yields the protein CASVGQGTRQPQHF.